These T cell receptor beta chains were read from a single sample in a study of blood T cell repertoires in COVID-19. Method: immunoSEQ multiplex PCR; TCRdb's copy keeps in-frame clones and lacks some. The data hold more than 300,000 clones, with almost 90% observed a single time. Sequenced input: peripheral blood. These receptor sequences come from a woman between 40 and 55 years old with COVID-19, enrolled during active disease. Both conserved end residues are part of each CDR3. A D gene is named only where the DNA matches it firmly. A row's size may be missing; if present it is once, few, many or a size class.

j_call,clone_size,cdr3_length,v_call,d_call,cdr3_aa,cdr3_nt
TRBJ2-7,NA,15,TRBV5-8,NA,CASSLIRSPAYEQYF,TGTGCCAGCAGCTTGATCAGGTCACCAGCTTACGAGCAGTACTTC
TRBJ1-6,NA,14,TRBV27,TRBD1,CATSGDSYNSPLHF,TGTGCCACCAGCGGGGACAGTTATAATTCACCCCTCCACTTT
TRBJ1-6,NA,15,TRBV6-5,TRBD1,CASTLGQAPDSPLHF,TGTGCCAGCACCTTGGGACAGGCTCCGGATTCACCCCTCCACTTT
TRBJ2-1,few,16,TRBV7-6,NA,CASSLQSGGAYNEQFF,TGTGCCAGCAGCTTACAAAGCGGAGGAGCCTACAATGAGCAGTTCTTC
TRBJ1-3,few,13,TRBV5-1,NA,CASSPTGGNTIYF,TGCGCCAGCAGCCCGACAGGAGGAAACACCATATATTTT
TRBJ1-1,NA,13,TRBV14,NA,CASSQDRGIRAFF,TGTGCCAGCAGCCAAGATCGGGGGATTCGGGCTTTCTTT
TRBJ2-1,NA,12,TRBV2,NA,CASRGPGQEQFF,TGTGCCAGCAGGGGCCCAGGGCAGGAGCAGTTCTTC
TRBJ1-1,few,13,TRBV6-5,NA,CASKRQPNTEAFF,TGTGCCAGCAAGAGACAACCGAACACTGAAGCTTTCTTT
TRBJ2-7,NA,18,TRBV4-2,TRBD2,CASSQGGGTSAFPAGQYF,TGTGCCAGCAGCCAAGGTGGCGGGACTAGCGCCTTCCCGGCTGGGCAGTACTTC
TRBJ2-2,NA,17,TRBV7-2,TRBD2,CASSLLGTSGNTGELFF,TGTGCCAGCAGCCTCCTCGGGACTAGCGGGAACACCGGGGAGCTGTTTTTT
TRBJ2-1,few,16,TRBV19,NA,CASSERRDSAGNEQFF,TGTGCCAGTAGTGAACGGCGGGATAGCGCGGGCAATGAGCAGTTCTTC
TRBJ2-2,NA,13,TRBV5-1,TRBD1,CASATGFTGELFF,TGCGCTTCGGCGACAGGGTTCACCGGGGAGCTGTTTTTT
TRBJ1-1,NA,12,TRBV21-1,NA,CASTLGNTEAFF,TGTGCCAGCACTCTAGGGAACACTGAAGCTTTCTTT
TRBJ2-2,NA,14,TRBV18,NA,CASSPATNTGELFF,TGTGCCAGCTCACCGGCCACGAACACCGGGGAGCTGTTTTTT
TRBJ2-2,NA,16,TRBV3-1/TRBV3-2,NA,CASSHTRFGGTGELFF,TGTGCCAGCAGCCATACGCGGTTTGGCGGGACCGGGGAGCTGTTTTTT
TRBJ2-5,NA,14,TRBV5-4,TRBD2,CASSFRLAEETQYF,TGTGCCAGCAGCTTTAGGCTAGCGGAAGAGACCCAGTACTTC
TRBJ2-7,NA,12,TRBV19,NA,CASSIGGGEQYF,TGTGCCAGTAGTATCGGCGGTGGCGAGCAGTACTTC
TRBJ2-1,NA,16,TRBV10-2,TRBD1,CASSRPAGQVYNEQFF,TGCGCCAGCAGTCGGCCGGCGGGACAGGTCTACAATGAGCAGTTCTTC
TRBJ2-3,NA,17,TRBV4-2,TRBD2,CASSQETSGKGTDTQYF,TGTGCCAGCAGCCAAGAGACTAGCGGGAAGGGCACAGATACGCAGTATTTT
TRBJ2-7,NA,14,TRBV10-3,TRBD1,CAISTGTDLSEQYF,TGTGCCATCAGTACCGGGACAGATCTCTCCGAGCAGTACTTC
TRBJ2-2,NA,15,TRBV27,TRBD1,CASRLDRAGGGELFF,TGTGCCAGCAGACTTGACAGGGCCGGCGGCGGGGAGCTGTTTTTT
TRBJ1-4,NA,15,TRBV29-1,TRBD1,CSVEVLGTGDEKLFF,TGCAGCGTTGAAGTTTTGGGGACAGGGGATGAAAAACTGTTTTTT
TRBJ1-2,NA,16,TRBV28,TRBD1,CASSSLPGQERYGYTF,TGTGCCAGCAGTTCCCTACCGGGACAGGAGCGCTATGGCTACACCTTC
TRBJ2-1,few,13,TRBV7-2,TRBD1,CASSRQGYNEQFF,TGTGCCAGCAGCCGACAGGGGTACAATGAGCAGTTCTTC
TRBJ1-5,NA,14,TRBV4-1,NA,CASSQGTVSQPQHF,TGCGCCAGCAGCCAAGGGACAGTCTCTCAGCCCCAGCATTTT
TRBJ2-1,NA,16,TRBV27,TRBD2,CASSLDPGLAPNEQFF,TGTGCCAGCAGTTTAGACCCGGGACTAGCTCCCAATGAGCAGTTCTTC
TRBJ1-3,NA,15,TRBV4-3,NA,CASSQGQTSGNTIYF,TGCGCCAGCAGCCAAGGACAGACCTCTGGAAACACCATATATTTT
TRBJ2-7,NA,13,TRBV6-5,NA,CASSYANSYEQYF,TGTGCCAGCAGTTATGCGAACTCCTACGAGCAGTACTTC
TRBJ1-1,once,13,TRBV20-1,NA,CSASRTVNTEAFF,TGCAGTGCTAGTAGGACAGTGAACACTGAAGCTTTCTTT
TRBJ1-2,NA,18,TRBV14,NA,CASSQTSSSGLANYGYTF,NA
TRBJ2-1,few,16,TRBV19,TRBD2,CASSRLAGPDPNEQFF,TGTGCCAGTAGTAGACTAGCGGGGCCGGACCCCAATGAGCAGTTCTTC
TRBJ2-3,once,13,TRBV7-9,NA,CASSLGHSDTQYF,TGTGCCAGCAGCTTAGGACATTCAGATACGCAGTATTTT
TRBJ2-7,few,15,TRBV9,NA,CASSVGQGAVYEQYF,TGTGCCAGCAGCGTAGGGCAGGGCGCCGTCTACGAGCAGTACTTC
TRBJ2-5,NA,16,TRBV27,TRBD1,CASSPRDRPNRETQYF,TGTGCCAGCAGTCCAAGGGACAGGCCAAACCGAGAGACCCAGTACTTC
TRBJ2-1,NA,16,TRBV7-2,TRBD2,CASSSLWSGRANEQFF,TGTGCCAGCAGCAGTTTATGGAGCGGGAGGGCCAATGAGCAGTTCTTC
TRBJ2-7,NA,13,TRBV9,TRBD2,CASSARLAGEQYF,TGTGCCAGCAGCGCCCGACTAGCGGGGGAGCAGTACTTC
TRBJ1-5,NA,16,TRBV7-2,NA,CASSPGGAYSNQPQHF,TGTGCCAGCAGCCCGGGTGGGGCCTATAGCAATCAGCCCCAGCATTTT
TRBJ1-1,few,15,TRBV2,TRBD1,CASSDTGGFGTEAFF,TGTGCCAGCAGTGACACAGGGGGTTTCGGCACTGAAGCTTTCTTT
TRBJ2-2,NA,17,TRBV4-3,TRBD2,CASSQDLAGGLTGELFF,TGCGCCAGCAGCCAAGATCTAGCGGGGGGGCTGACCGGGGAGCTGTTTTTT
TRBJ2-3,NA,15,TRBV7-9,NA,CASSLIRNDADTQYF,TGTGCCAGCAGCCTAATCAGGAATGACGCAGATACGCAGTATTTT
TRBJ1-2,NA,14,TRBV6-5,NA,CASSYSGPNYGYTF,TGTGCCAGCAGTTACAGCGGACCTAACTATGGCTACACCTTC
TRBJ1-5,NA,15,TRBV7-8,TRBD1,CASSPDRGFNQPQHF,TGTGCCAGCAGCCCGGACAGGGGATTCAATCAGCCCCAGCATTTT
TRBJ2-3,NA,13,TRBV6-2/TRBV6-3,NA,CASSYFRTDTQYF,TGTGCCAGCAGTTACTTCAGAACAGATACGCAGTATTTT
TRBJ1-2,NA,16,TRBV5-6,TRBD1,CASSLGMGQGSGGYTF,TGTGCCAGCAGCTTGGGTATGGGACAGGGTAGTGGAGGCTACACCTTC
TRBJ1-5,NA,14,TRBV7-9,TRBD1,CASSLGGTNQPQHF,TGTGCCAGCAGCCTAGGGGGCACAAATCAGCCCCAGCATTTT
TRBJ1-1,NA,14,TRBV7-2,TRBD1,CASSLVTGSTEAFF,TGTGCCAGCAGCTTAGTGACAGGGAGCACTGAAGCTTTCTTT
TRBJ1-1,once,15,TRBV6-6,NA,CASSYPSTGNTEAFF,TGTGCCAGCAGTTACCCGTCCACCGGGAACACTGAAGCTTTCTTT
TRBJ1-5,NA,15,TRBV9,NA,CASSVEGDSNQPQHF,TGTGCCAGCAGCGTAGAGGGGGACAGCAATCAGCCCCAGCATTTT
TRBJ1-5,NA,16,TRBV6-2/TRBV6-3,TRBD1,CASTPGQGDSNQPQHF,TGTGCCAGCACCCCAGGCCAGGGGGATAGCAATCAGCCCCAGCATTTT
TRBJ2-3,NA,15,TRBV4-3,NA,CASSQDTRGTDTQYF,TGCGCCAGCAGCCAAGACACCAGGGGCACAGATACGCAGTATTTT
TRBJ1-1,NA,15,TRBV5-1,NA,CASSLALVGVTEAFF,TGCGCCAGCAGCTTGGCCTTGGTAGGGGTCACTGAAGCTTTCTTT